The TCR beta chain under discussion was sequenced for a study of blood T cell repertoires in COVID-19. Study-wide background: Samples representing acute and convalescent COVID-19 were sourced from the United States, Italy and Spain. From T cells, B-cell-depleted T cells, or PBMCs came the material, which was cDNA or gDNA.

CDR1 and CDR2 (germline): SGHTA, FQGNSA. The length of the CDR3 is 15 residues. V shed 1 base, J shed 8 bases, and the junction held 6 bases outside the gene matches. Per the original data handling: Amplification from reference gene primers served as the basis for estimated nucleated cell counts. Repertoires were generated with immunoSEQ multiplex PCR, while TCRdb's copy carries only in-frame clones and drops some. V and J calls and clone size are as listed in that table; D and trimming were resolved from the DNA. The sample includes 150,000 or so clones, about 89% of them seen just once. V usage is TRBV7-2 and J usage is TRBJ1-4; the match to TRBD1 covers 8 bases. Material: peripheral blood. The clonotype was recovered from a man in his sixties with active or convalescent COVID-19. The CDR3 region has the DNA TGTGCCAGCAGCTTAGGGGGGACAGGCAAAGAAAAACTGTTTTTT. Translation: CASSLGGTGKEKLFF.